This TCR beta chain was recorded in a study of cytomegalovirus exposure and HLA in healthy donors. Study at large: Ancestry clustering placed roughly 86% of some 400 genotyped donors in the Caucasian-associated cluster.

This clone was detected a few times. PCR primers comprised 60 Vbeta and 13 Jbeta primers. The assay was immunoSEQ multiplex PCR, and TCRdb's table has in-frame clones only and misses some. This sample has about 180,000 clones, with about 80% found just once. Specimen: PBMCs. This receptor was taken from a young man in good health and CMV-seronegative.

CDR3 coding DNA: TGCGCCAGCAGCCAAGAAGGGGGACAGTCCTACGAGCAGTACTTC. Translation gives CASSQEGGQSYEQYF. The rearrangement uses TRBV4-3 and TRBJ2-7, with 7 bases that match TRBD1. This CDR3 comprises 15 residues. Germline values: CDR1 LGHNA, CDR2 YSLEER. Trimming at V came to 0 bases and at J to 1 base, leaving 3 bases not matched to a gene.